The subject of this entry is one TCR beta chain. The antigen is undetermined. This CDR3 is also generated by other DNA sequences in the sample. V shed 3 bases and J 4 bases; nucleotides not matched to a gene: 4. Germline loops: CDR1 MDHEN, CDR2 SYDVKM. The CDR3 extends over 14 amino acids. The data are from a study of T cells in localized non-small cell lung cancer. Clones were sequenced by immunoSEQ multiplex PCR, and TCRdb holds only the in-frame ones, with some missing. The sample carries about 25,000 clones, more than 85% recorded once. Study outcomes and limitations: Appearing in adjacent lung were a median roughly 57 of the top 100 tumor clones.

The clonotype originates from a woman aged 35 to 70 with stage I lung adenocarcinoma. The sample was peripheral blood, taken before any cancer treatment. This chain uses TRBV28 with TRBJ2-7; 9 nucleotides agree with TRBD1. CDR3 coding DNA: TGTGCCAGCAGTTTTCCCGGGACAGGGTACGAGCAGTACTTC. Amino acid sequence: CASSFPGTGYEQYF.